This T cell receptor beta chain is drawn from a study of PD-1 blockade in classical Hodgkin lymphoma. Method: immunoSEQ multiplex PCR; TCRdb's copy keeps in-frame clones and lacks some. The data hold 70,000 or so clones, with 93% observed a single time. In this sample, this clone turned up once. Its antigen is currently unknown. Study conclusions and caveats: Reported findings placed baseline TCR diversity lower in newly diagnosed patients (compared with healthy donors). Repertoire differences have undefined causes, possibly disease activity or prior therapy.

CDR3 length: 14 residues. Germline CDR1 reads SGDLS; CDR2 reads YYNGEE. Trimming took 3 bases from V and 2 from J, leaving 11 bases between them. As to time point: newly diagnosed, previously untreated cHL patient sample. Comparison came from newly diagnosed, untreated classical Hodgkin lymphoma PBMCs. The chain carries TRBV9 and TRBJ2-5, with D unresolved. Material: peripheral blood mononuclear cells (PBMCs). This TCR derives from a human donor with classical Hodgkin lymphoma. CDR3 region: CASSALRGQETQYF. In DNA form, the CDR3 reads TGTGCCAGCAGCGCCCTCCGTGGGCAAGAGACCCAGTACTTC.